The 20 T cell receptor beta chains reported below all come from one sample, sequenced in a study of shared clonotypes between healthy human individuals. TCRdb's table, derived via immunoSEQ multiplex PCR, lists solely in-frame clones and lacks some. The sample includes about 1.5 million clones, roughly 98% of them seen just once. The specimen sequenced was naive CD4+ T cells sorted from blood. Subset given: CD45RA+ positively selected. These receptors all stem from a man aged 25-40 years in good health.

The chain uses TRBV9 and TRBJ2-5; D remains ambiguous. The CDR3 is 16 amino acids. V lost 4 bases to trimming and J lost 2 bases, with 18 bases between them. Germline V gene sequence: CDR1 SGDLS, CDR2 YYNGEE. The CDR3 spells CASSFTSRVSQETQYF. The CDR3 coding sequence is TGTGCCAGCAGCTTCACTTCTAGGGTTTCACAAGAGACCCAGTACTTC.

This chain uses TRBV5-6 with TRBJ2-7; no definite D call. The CDR3 has 17 residues. The germline gives CDR1 SGHDT, CDR2 YYEEEE. The ends were cut back, 1 base at V and 6 bases at J, with 23 bases in the middle. This CDR3 reads CASSLFGRSYSSGEQYF. CDR3 DNA sequence: TGTGCCAGCAGCTTGTTCGGACGTTCTTACAGTTCGGGCGAGCAGTACTTC.

The CDR3 sequence: CASSKGLAGSGETQYF. In DNA form, the CDR3 reads TGTGCCAGCAGTAAGGGACTAGCGGGGTCGGGAGAGACCCAGTACTTC. The chain employs TRBV2 and TRBJ2-5, with 13 bases identical to TRBD2. CDR1 is SNHLY, CDR2 FYNNEI, per germline. This CDR3 has 16 amino acids. Trimming at V came to 5 bases and at J to 4 bases, leaving 7 bases not matched to a gene.

This chain links TRBV9 with TRBJ2-7; possible D gene TRBD1, 5 bases. The germline gives CDR1 SGDLS, CDR2 YYNGEE. V lost 4 bases to trimming and J lost 2 bases, with 28 bases between them. The CDR3 extends over 19 amino acids. Here the CDR3 reads CASSPHSRSTVPTAYEQYF. The CDR3 bases are TGTGCCAGCAGCCCTCACTCCCGTTCGACAGTACCTACAGCCTACGAGCAGTACTTC.

The V call is TRBV27, the J call TRBJ1-1; no definite D call. The germline gives CDR1 MNHEY, CDR2 SMNVEV (reference sequence). Trimming shortened V by 5 bases and J by 1 base, and 17 bases separated the two germline ends. There are 16 residues in the CDR3. CDR3: CASSVGRGQTNTEAFF. The CDR3 nucleotides read TGTGCCAGCAGTGTAGGCCGCGGGCAGACGAACACTGAAGCTTTCTTT.

The J gene is TRBJ2-3, the V gene TRBV7-6; 16 bases fit TRBD2. Germline lookup yields CDR1 SGHVS and CDR2 FNYEAQ. There are 18 residues in the CDR3. With 5 bases clipped from V and 3 bases from J, the junction kept 8 bases outside the gene matches. DNA for the CDR3: TGTGCCAGCAGCCTAAGGGGACTAGCGGGAGGGCTTACAGATACGCAGTATTTT. Its protein is CASSLRGLAGGLTDTQYF. Together with reference TRBV7-6 and TRBJ2-3, the CDR3 gives the full variable domain: GAGVSQSPRYKVTKRGQDVALRCDPISGHVSLYWYRQALGQGPEFLTYFNYEAQQDKSGLPNDRFSAERPEGSISTLTIQRTEQRDSAMYRCASSLRGLAGGLTDTQYFGPGTRLTVL.

Turning to this clone: The same CDR3 is also encoded by other DNA sequences in this sample. The chain recombines TRBV28 with TRBJ1-5; tentatively, D is TRBD1 (5 bases). Trimming shortened V by 5 bases and J by 7 bases, and 9 bases separated the two germline ends. CDR1 and CDR2 (germline): MDHEN, SYDVKM. This CDR3 spans 12 amino acids. In DNA form, the CDR3 reads TGTGCCAGCAGTGGGGCAGGGCAGCCCCAGCATTTT. It is translated as CASSGAGQPQHF.

The gene calls are TRBV5-4 and TRBJ2-1; 11 nucleotides align to TRBD2. The ends lost 4 bases at V and 6 bases at J; junction bases unmatched: 6. The CDR3 runs 15 residues. The germline gives CDR1 SGHNT, CDR2 YYREEE (reference sequence). The CDR3 nucleotides read TGTGCCAGCAGCACGACTAGCGGGACTTTCAATGAGCAGTTCTTC. Protein sequence: CASSTTSGTFNEQFF.

This clone appeared a single time. The chain couples TRBV5-1 to TRBJ1-3; TRBD1 agrees at 7 bases. Germline-derived CDR1 and CDR2 are SGHRS and YFSETQ. This CDR3 is built from 16 residues. V lost 0 bases, J lost 2 bases, and 5 bases stayed unmatched. This CDR3 is CASSLAQGVTGNTIYF. The CDR3 bases are TGCGCCAGCAGCTTGGCCCAGGGGGTTACTGGAAACACCATATATTTT.

V usage is TRBV7-6 and J usage is TRBJ1-1; possible D gene TRBD1, 5 bases. Germline CDR1 SGHVS, CDR2 FNYEAQ. The CDR3 totals 17 residues. Trimming cost V 4 bases and J 0 bases, with 18 bases left between them. The CDR3 protein is CASSSRFLGRMNTEAFF. The CDR3 region has the DNA TGTGCCAGCAGCTCCCGATTCTTGGGACGGATGAACACTGAAGCTTTCTTT.

A single count supports this clone. The chain joins TRBV18 to TRBJ1-2, with 9 bases matching TRBD1. The CDR3 sequence is 16 residues long. Germline CDR1 reads KGHSH; CDR2 reads LQKENI. The ends lost 2 bases at V and 5 bases at J; junction bases unmatched: 9. The CDR3, as DNA: TGTGCCAGCTCACCATCCGGGACAGGGAAAGATTATGGCTACACCTTC. Encoded protein: CASSPSGTGKDYGYTF.

The V and J genes are TRBV21-1 and TRBJ2-7; TRBD1, the table's D call, was not compared with the DNA. TRBV21-1 is reported as a pseudogene. The CDR3 is 15 residues long. The CDR3 protein is CASSNLSLGDYEQYF. CDR3 DNA sequence: TGTGCCAGCAGCAATTTAAGCTTAGGGGACTACGAGCAGTACTTC.

This clone was seen a few times. The chain employs TRBV14 and TRBJ2-1; D remains ambiguous. The V gene's germline CDR1 is SGHDN and CDR2 FVKESK. Deletions cut 0 bases from V and 8 bases from J, with 17 bases between. This CDR3 is built from 16 residues. CDR3 sequence reads: CASSQEGWRKADEQFF. For the CDR3, the DNA is TGTGCCAGCAGCCAAGAAGGGTGGCGCAAGGCGGATGAGCAGTTCTTC.

The rearrangement joins TRBV2 to TRBJ1-2; D is uncertain. Looked up from germline, CDR1 is SNHLY and CDR2 is FYNNEI. The CDR3 runs 12 residues. The V end was cut by 7 bases, the J end by 8 bases, with 14 bases between. The CDR3 loop reads CASIVGLSGYTF. In DNA, the CDR3 is TGTGCCAGCATTGTGGGGTTGTCAGGCTACACCTTC.

This clone has just one count. The chain has TRBV5-1 and TRBJ2-1; TRBD2 aligns across 10 bases. This CDR3 comprises 15 residues. Germline values: CDR1 SGHRS, CDR2 YFSETQ. V lost 5 bases and J lost 4; bases outside the gene matches: 6. CDR3 sequence reads: CASRPGLAEYNEQFF. CDR3 DNA sequence: TGCGCCAGCAGACCTGGACTAGCGGAATACAATGAGCAGTTCTTC.

The chain recombines TRBV27 with TRBJ2-2; possible D gene TRBD1, 6 bases. With 2 bases removed from V and 1 base from J, the gap between germline ends came to 14 bases. Germline CDR1 and CDR2: MNHEY and SMNVEV (reference sequence). The CDR3 runs to 17 residues. The CDR3 DNA sequence: TGTGCCAGCAGTTTAAGGGCAGGGGCTTTGAACACCGGGGAGCTGTTTTTT. Translation gives CASSLRAGALNTGELFF.

With regard to this clone: Different DNA sequences within this sample yield the same CDR3. CDR3 DNA: TGCGCCAGCAGTAGCCCGGAGCTCACAGATACGCAGTATTTT. Translation gives CASSSPELTDTQYF. V gene TRBV5-1 combines with J gene TRBJ2-3; D is unresolved. CDR1 is SGHRS, CDR2 YFSETQ, per germline. The CDR3 is 14 amino acids. Trimming took off 5 bases at V and 2 bases at J, with 12 bases between the two ends.

This chain joins TRBV14 and TRBJ2-3; D gene uncertain. The CDR3 length is 13 residues. V lost 4 bases, J lost 6 bases, and 11 bases lay in between. Germline loops: CDR1 SGHDN, CDR2 FVKESK. The CDR3, as DNA: TGTGCCAGCAGCCGCGACGCCTCGGATACGCAGTATTTT. This sequence encodes CASSRDASDTQYF.

This chain uses TRBV14 with TRBJ2-7; TRBD1 matches 7 bases. CDR1 and CDR2 (germline): SGHDN, FVKESK. The V segment lost 4 bases and the J segment 4 bases; nucleotides outside the gene matches: 7. This CDR3 comprises 14 residues. The chain's CDR3 is CASSLGTGVYEQYF. The CDR3, as DNA: TGTGCCAGCAGCCTCGGAACAGGGGTTTACGAGCAGTACTTC. Together with reference TRBV14 and TRBJ2-7, the CDR3 gives the full variable domain: EAGVTQFPSHSVIEKGQTVTLRCDPISGHDNLYWYRRVMGKEIKFLLHFVKESKQDESGMPNNRFLAERTGGTYSTLKVQPAELEDSGVYFCASSLGTGVYEQYFGPGTRLTVT.

This sequence joins TRBV5-1 and TRBJ2-1, with TRBD1 identical over 11 bases. With V trimmed by 4 bases and J by 3 bases, 15 bases remained unmatched. The CDR3 sequence is 19 residues long. Germline values: CDR1 SGHRS, CDR2 YFSETQ. The DNA for the CDR3 is TGCGCCAGCAGCCCGGTCGGGACAGGGGGTCAGGCAGGCTACAATGAGCAGTTCTTC. This sequence encodes CASSPVGTGGQAGYNEQFF. The variable domain in full, completed from reference TRBV5-1 and TRBJ2-1, reads KAGVTQTPRYLIKTRGQQVTLSCSPISGHRSVSWYQQTPGQGLQFLFEYFSETQRNKGNFPGRFSGRQFSNSRSEMNVSTLELGDSALYLCASSPVGTGGQAGYNEQFFGPGTRLTVL.